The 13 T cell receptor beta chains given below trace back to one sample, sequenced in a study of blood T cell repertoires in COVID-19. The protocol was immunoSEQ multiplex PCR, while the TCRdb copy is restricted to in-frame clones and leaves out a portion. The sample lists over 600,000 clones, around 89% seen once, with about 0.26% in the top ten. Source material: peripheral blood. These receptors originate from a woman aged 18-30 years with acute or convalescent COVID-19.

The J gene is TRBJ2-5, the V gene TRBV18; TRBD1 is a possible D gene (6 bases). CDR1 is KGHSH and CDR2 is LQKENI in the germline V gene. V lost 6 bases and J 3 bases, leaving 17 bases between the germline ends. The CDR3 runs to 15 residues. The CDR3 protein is CASSDLQGREETQYF. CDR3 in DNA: TGTGCCAGCTCGGACTTACAGGGACGTGAAGAGACCCAGTACTTC.

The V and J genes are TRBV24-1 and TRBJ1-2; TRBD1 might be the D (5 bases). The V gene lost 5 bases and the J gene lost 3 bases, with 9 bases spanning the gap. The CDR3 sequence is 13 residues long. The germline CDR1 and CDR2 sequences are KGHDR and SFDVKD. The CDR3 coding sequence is TGTGCCACCAGTGTCGGGGGGGACTATGGCTACACCTTC. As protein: CATSVGGDYGYTF.

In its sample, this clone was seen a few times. Here the CDR3 reads CATSFLDTQYF. In nucleotides, the CDR3 is TGTGCCACCAGCTTTTTAGATACGCAGTATTTT. The chain carries TRBV24-1 and TRBJ2-3; D is unresolved. The CDR3 totals 11 residues. Germline V lookup: CDR1 KGHDR, CDR2 SFDVKD. Trimming cost V 7 bases and J 5 bases, with 6 bases left between them.

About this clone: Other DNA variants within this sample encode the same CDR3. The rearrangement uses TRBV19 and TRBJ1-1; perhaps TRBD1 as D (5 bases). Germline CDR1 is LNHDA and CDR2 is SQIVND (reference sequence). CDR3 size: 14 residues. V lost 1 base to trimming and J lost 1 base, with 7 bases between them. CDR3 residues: CASSIGQGNTEAFF. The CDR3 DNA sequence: TGTGCCAGTAGTATAGGCCAGGGGAACACTGAAGCTTTCTTT.

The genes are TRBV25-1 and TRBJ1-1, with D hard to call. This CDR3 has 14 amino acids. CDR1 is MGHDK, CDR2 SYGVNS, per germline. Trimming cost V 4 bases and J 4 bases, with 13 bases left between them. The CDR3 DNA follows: TGTGCCAGCAGTGGAAGGGTAGCGAGCACTGAAGCTTTCTTT. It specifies CASSGRVASTEAFF.

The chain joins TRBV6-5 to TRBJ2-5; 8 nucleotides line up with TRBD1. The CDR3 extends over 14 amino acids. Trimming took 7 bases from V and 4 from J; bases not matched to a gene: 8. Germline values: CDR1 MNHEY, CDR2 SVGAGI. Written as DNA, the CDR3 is TGTGCCAGCAAGACCTCAGGGGGCTCAGAGACCCAGTACTTC. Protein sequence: CASKTSGGSETQYF.

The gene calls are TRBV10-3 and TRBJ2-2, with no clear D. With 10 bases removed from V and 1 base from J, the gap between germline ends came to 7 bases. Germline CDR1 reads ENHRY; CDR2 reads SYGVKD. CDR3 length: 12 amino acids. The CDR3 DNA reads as TGTGCCACCCTACGGAACACCGGGGAGCTGTTTTTT. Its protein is CATLRNTGELFF.

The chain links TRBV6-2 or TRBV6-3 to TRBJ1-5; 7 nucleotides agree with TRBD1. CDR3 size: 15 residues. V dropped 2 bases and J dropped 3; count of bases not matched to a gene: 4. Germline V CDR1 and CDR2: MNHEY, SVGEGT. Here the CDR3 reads CASSYGDRSNQPQHF. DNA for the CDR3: TGTGCCAGCAGTTACGGGGACAGATCCAATCAGCCCCAGCATTTT.

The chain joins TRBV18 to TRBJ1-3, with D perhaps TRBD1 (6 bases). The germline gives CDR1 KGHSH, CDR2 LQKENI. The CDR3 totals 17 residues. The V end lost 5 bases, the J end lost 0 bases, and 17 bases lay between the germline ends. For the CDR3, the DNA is TGTGCCAGCTCAACAGGGCCTCCGGACTTCTCTGGAAACACCATATATTTT. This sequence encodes CASSTGPPDFSGNTIYF.

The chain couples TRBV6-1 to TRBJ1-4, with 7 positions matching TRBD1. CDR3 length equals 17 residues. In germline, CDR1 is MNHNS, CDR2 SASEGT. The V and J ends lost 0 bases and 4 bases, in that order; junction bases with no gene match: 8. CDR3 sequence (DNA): TGTGCCAGCAGTGAAGCCCTTGGGACAGCTTATAATGAAAAACTGTTTTTT. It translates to CASSEALGTAYNEKLFF.

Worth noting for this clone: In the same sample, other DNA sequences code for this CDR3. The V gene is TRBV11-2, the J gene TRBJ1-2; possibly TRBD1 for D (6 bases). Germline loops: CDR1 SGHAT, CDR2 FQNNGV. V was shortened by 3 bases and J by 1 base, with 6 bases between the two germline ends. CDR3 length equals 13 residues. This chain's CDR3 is CASSLDSNYGYTF. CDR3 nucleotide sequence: TGTGCCAGCAGCTTGGACAGTAACTATGGCTACACCTTC.

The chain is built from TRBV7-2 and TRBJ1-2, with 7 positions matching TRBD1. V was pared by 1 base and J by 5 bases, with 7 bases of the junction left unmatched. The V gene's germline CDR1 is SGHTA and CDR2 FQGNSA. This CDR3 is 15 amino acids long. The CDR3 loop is CASSLGRGGAYGYTF. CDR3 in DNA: TGTGCCAGCAGCTTAGGCAGAGGGGGCGCGTATGGCTACACCTTC.

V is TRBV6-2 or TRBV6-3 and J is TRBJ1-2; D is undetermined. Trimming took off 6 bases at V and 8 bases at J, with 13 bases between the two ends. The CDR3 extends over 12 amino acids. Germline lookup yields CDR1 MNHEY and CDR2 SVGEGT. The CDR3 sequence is CASSVGLRGYTF. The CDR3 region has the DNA TGTGCCAGCAGCGTCGGTCTGAGGGGCTACACCTTC.